The 2 T cell receptor beta chains below were found in one sample sequenced in a study of T cells after posttransplantation cyclophosphamide. Profiling relied on immunoSEQ multiplex PCR, and the TCRdb table lists in-frame clones only, not all of them. This sample has some 13,000 clones, each found more than once. A marrow graft followed busulfan-fludarabine conditioning, with cyclophosphamide on days +3 and +4. Specimen: PBMCs, collected after allogeneic stem cell transplant with posttransplant cyclophosphamide. The receptors were gathered from a female patient in her forties or fifties who received an allogeneic stem cell transplant from a related donor, was CMV-positive, and had acute GVHD only. Some of these T cells may belong to the graft donor.

The table lists this clone with many counts. V gene TRBV6-5 combines with J gene TRBJ1-1; 9 bases fit TRBD1. The CDR3 totals 16 residues. J lost 0 bases, V lost 2 bases, and 4 bases had no gene match. Per germline, CDR1 MNHEY and CDR2 SVGAGI. CDR3 in DNA: TGTGCCAGCAGTTACCGCGGACAGGGGATGAACACTGAAGCTTTCTTT. Encoded protein: CASSYRGQGMNTEAFF.

In the case of this clone: Compared with germline, one end of the junction differs, possibly owing to a read error. The same CDR3 is also encoded by other DNA sequences in this sample. V is TRBV11-2 and J is TRBJ1-6; 7 nucleotides agree with TRBD1. Germline V gene lookup returns CDR1 SGHAT and CDR2 FQNNGV. CDR3 size: 15 residues. The CDR3 DNA sequence: TGCGCCAGCAGCCCAAGACAGGGTTTGGATTCACCCCTCCACTTT. Translated, it gives CASSPRQGLDSPLHF.